A single sample is the source of the 28 T cell receptor beta chains below, sequenced in a study of cytomegalovirus exposure and HLA in healthy donors. The PCR contained 60 Vbeta and 13 Jbeta primers. Clones were read by immunoSEQ multiplex PCR, and TCRdb kept only the in-frame ones, dropping some. The repertoire holds 50,000 or so clones, about four fifths seen once, with 2.5% in the top ten. The material sequenced was PBMCs. These receptor sequences come from a boy younger than 18 in good health and CMV-seropositive.

This clone appeared once. The gene calls are TRBV19 and TRBJ2-7; 10 nucleotides align to TRBD2. Per germline, CDR1 LNHDA and CDR2 SQIVND (reference sequence). The CDR3 contains 15 residues. Trimming took 3 bases from V and 2 from J; bases not matched to a gene: 4. In DNA, the CDR3 is TGTGCCAGTAGTATTCTAGCGGGGGTAACCTACGAGCAGTACTTC. As protein: CASSILAGVTYEQYF.

The chain uses TRBV6-1 and TRBJ2-1; TRBD1 matches at 8 bases. Losses at the gene ends were 7 bases for V and 6 bases for J; bases not matched to a gene: 2. The CDR3 totals 12 residues. CDR1 is MNHNS and CDR2 is SASEGT in the germline V gene. The CDR3 protein is CASTDRGNEQFF. CDR3 nucleotides: TGTGCCAGCACAGACAGGGGCAATGAGCAGTTCTTC.

This clone was detected only a few times. V usage is TRBV5-1 and J usage is TRBJ2-5; D may be TRBD2 (7 bases). The DNA end favors TRBJ2-7, so the J call may be wrong. There are 14 residues in the CDR3. In germline, CDR1 is SGHRS, CDR2 YFSETQ. This chain's CDR3 is CASTQGGGTYEQYF. The CDR3 DNA reads TGCGCCAGCACACAAGGGGGGGGGACCTACGAGCAGTACTTC.

This sequence joins TRBV6-1 and TRBJ2-7; 8 bases map to TRBD1. CDR1 is MNHNS and CDR2 is SASEGT in the germline V gene. V was clipped by 7 bases and J by 5 bases; unmatched bases: 10. This CDR3 has 14 amino acids. DNA for the CDR3: TGTGCCAGCACCCTACAGGGGGTTGGCGACGAGCAGTACTTC. This codes for CASTLQGVGDEQYF.

The genes are TRBV2 and TRBJ2-1, with D hard to call. V was clipped by 8 bases and J by 6 bases, with 14 bases between them. Germline V CDR1 and CDR2: SNHLY, FYNNEI. CDR3 length equals 13 residues. The CDR3, as DNA: TGTGCCAGCGTCCTAGACGAGGCCAATGAGCAGTTCTTC. This translates into CASVLDEANEQFF.

This clone turned up a few times. V usage is TRBV5-6 and J usage is TRBJ2-2; TRBD1 matches at 8 bases. CDR1 is SGHDT and CDR2 is YYEEEE in the germline V gene. Trimming removed 4 bases from V and 9 bases from J; junction bases left unmatched: 11. The CDR3 loop spans 15 amino acids. CDR3 sequence reads: CASSQLGQGLRELFF. In DNA, the CDR3 is TGTGCCAGCAGCCAACTAGGACAGGGACTTAGGGAGCTGTTTTTT.

The chain has TRBV5-1 and TRBJ2-7; TRBD2 agrees at 12 bases. Germline-derived CDR1 and CDR2 are SGHRS and YFSETQ. The length of the CDR3 is 15 residues. V trimming: 4 bases; J trimming: 1 base; junction bases outside the gene matches: 3. CDR3 nucleotide sequence: TGCGCCAGCAGCCCAGGACTAGCGGGGTCCTACGAGCAGTACTTC. It yields the protein CASSPGLAGSYEQYF.

The chain is built from TRBV12-5 and TRBJ2-5; D perhaps matches TRBD2 (5 bases). This CDR3 is 15 amino acids long. Germline assignment: CDR1 LGHNT and CDR2 FRNRAP. V lost 2 bases to trimming and J lost 5 bases, with 15 bases between them. CDR3 coding DNA: TGTGCTAGTGGTTTGTCAGGACTGGCGGAGGAGACCCAGTACTTC. Protein sequence: CASGLSGLAEETQYF.

The J gene is TRBJ2-5, the V gene TRBV5-1; maybe TRBD2 (6 bases). The CDR3 spans 14 residues. Per germline, CDR1 SGHRS and CDR2 YFSETQ. V was clipped by 1 base and J by 11 bases, with 18 bases between them. The CDR3 nucleotides read TGCGCCAGCAGCTTGATAGCAAGGGATCGGGAGCAGTACTTC. This encodes CASSLIARDREQYF.

The V gene is TRBV5-1, the J gene TRBJ2-3, with a tentative D call TRBD2 (6 bases). Germline CDR1 is SGHRS and CDR2 is YFSETQ. Trimming stripped 4 bases from V and 5 bases from J, with 14 bases between. The CDR3 sequence is 14 residues long. Written as DNA, the CDR3 is TGCGCCAGCAGCCCGGGAGTCTGGATAGATACGCAGTATTTT. Its translation: CASSPGVWIDTQYF.

This clone was seen just once. The chain couples TRBV10-3 to TRBJ2-7; TRBD1 aligns across 9 bases. The CDR3 is 16 residues long. V was pared by 3 bases and J by 0 bases, with 6 bases of the junction left unmatched. Per germline, CDR1 ENHRY and CDR2 SYGVKD. Here the CDR3 reads CAISDVRTGDSYEQYF. CDR3 bases: TGTGCCATCAGTGACGTTAGGACAGGGGACTCCTACGAGCAGTACTTC.

The chain carries TRBV7-9 and TRBJ1-2; weak D call: TRBD1 (5 bases). This CDR3 spans 15 amino acids. Germline V CDR1 and CDR2: SEHNR, FQNEAQ (reference sequence). V dropped 4 bases and J dropped 0 bases, with 12 bases sitting between them. In nucleotides, the CDR3 is TGTGCCAGCAGCTCCGGACACTCAACTAACTATGGCTACACCTTC. Translating it yields CASSSGHSTNYGYTF.

This clone was recorded a few times. This rearrangement joins TRBV7-2 to TRBJ1-3, with D hard to call. V lost 1 base and J lost 0, with 10 bases in between. The CDR3 spans 16 residues. The V gene's germline CDR1 is SGHTA and CDR2 FQGNSA. The CDR3 is CASSLDVYGSGNTIYF. CDR3 nucleotide sequence: TGTGCCAGCAGCTTAGATGTCTACGGCTCTGGAAACACCATATATTTT.

This clone was detected only a few times. The V gene is TRBV30, the J gene TRBJ1-2; D perhaps matches TRBD1 (5 bases). Trimming removed 3 bases from V and 4 bases from J, with 12 bases in between. CDR3 length: 13 amino acids. CDR1 GTSNPN and CDR2 SVGIG come from the germline V gene (reference sequence). CDR3 coding DNA: TGTGCCTGGAGATGCAGGGCACCCTATGGCTACACCTTC. Encoded protein: CAWRCRAPYGYTF.

The genes are TRBV7-9 and TRBJ1-4; D is perhaps TRBD1 (6 bases). The CDR3 is made up of 15 amino acids. Deletions cut 1 base from V and 7 bases from J, with 13 bases between. Germline V lookup: CDR1 SEHNR, CDR2 FQNEAQ (reference sequence). CDR3 amino acids: CASSLGGPRGEKLFF. The CDR3 DNA follows: TGTGCCAGCAGCTTAGGGGGGCCTCGGGGTGAAAAACTGTTTTTT. Drawing the rest from reference TRBV7-9 and TRBJ1-4, the complete variable domain is DTGVSQNPRHKITKRGQNVTFRCDPISEHNRLYWYRQTLGQGPEFLTYFQNEAQLEKSRLLSDRFSAERPKGSFSTLEIQRTEQGDSAMYLCASSLGGPRGEKLFFGSGTQLSVL.

This chain links TRBV2 with TRBJ2-5, with D perhaps TRBD1 (6 bases). V was trimmed by 6 bases and J by 3 bases, leaving 14 bases between them. In germline, CDR1 is SNHLY, CDR2 FYNNEI. The length of the CDR3 is 14 residues. This CDR3 is CASRTGTQKETQYF. In nucleotides, the CDR3 is TGTGCCAGCAGGACCGGGACACAGAAAGAGACCCAGTACTTC.

This clone has only one observation. J is TRBJ2-5 and V is TRBV7-5; the D call in the table, TRBD1, was not verified against the DNA. TRBV7-5 is recorded as a pseudogene. The CDR3 contains 13 residues. In nucleotides, the CDR3 is TGTGCCCGGCCCCTCGACAGAAAAGAGACCCAGTACTTC. Translating gives CARPLDRKETQYF.

The chain carries TRBV5-6 and TRBJ1-1; D is ambiguous. In germline, CDR1 is SGHDT, CDR2 YYEEEE. This CDR3 is 14 amino acids long. V was trimmed by 6 bases and J by 3 bases, leaving 15 bases between them. The DNA of the CDR3 is TGTGCCAGCATAAATGAGGGCGGAGACACTGAAGCTTTCTTT. Protein: CASINEGGDTEAFF.

The chain links TRBV13 to TRBJ2-1, with 9 positions matching TRBD2. With V trimmed by 2 bases and J by 4 bases, 3 bases remained unmatched. CDR1 and CDR2 (germline): PRHDT, FYEKMQ (reference sequence). The CDR3 has 15 residues. The CDR3 DNA follows: TGTGCCAGCAGCTTAAGCGGGGGGCCGTACAATGAGCAGTTCTTC. Protein: CASSLSGGPYNEQFF. The full variable domain, rest sourced from reference TRBV13 and TRBJ2-1, is AAGVIQSPRHLIKEKRETATLKCYPIPRHDTVYWYQQGPGQDPQFLISFYEKMQSDKGSIPDRFSAQQFSDYHSELNMSSLELGDSALYFCASSLSGGPYNEQFFGPGTRLTVL.

This clone was detected only once. The rearrangement uses TRBV7-3 and TRBJ2-3, with D perhaps matching TRBD2 (5 bases). V shed 0 bases and J shed 2 bases, with 6 bases lying between them. Germline CDR1 and CDR2: SGHTA and FQGTGA. CDR3 length equals 14 residues. The CDR3 nucleotides read TGTGCCAGCAGCTTAACTAGCGCCACAGATACGCAGTATTTT. Translating it yields CASSLTSATDTQYF.

This chain uses TRBV18 with TRBJ2-1; 7 nucleotides line up with TRBD1. The CDR3 length is 15 residues. Trimming removed 5 bases from V and 0 bases from J; junction bases left unmatched: 4. The germline CDR1 and CDR2 sequences are KGHSH and LQKENI. The CDR3 DNA sequence: TGTGCCAGCTCAGTCGGGACAGCCTCCTACAATGAGCAGTTCTTC. It yields the protein CASSVGTASYNEQFF.

V gene TRBV9 combines with J gene TRBJ2-7; tentative D call: TRBD2 (6 bases). This CDR3 contains 15 residues. In germline, CDR1 is SGDLS, CDR2 YYNGEE. The V and J ends lost 2 bases and 7 bases respectively, with 19 bases between them. Here the CDR3 reads CASSVWASASIEQYF. CDR3 nucleotides: TGTGCCAGCAGCGTTTGGGCTAGCGCGTCGATAGAGCAGTACTTC. The complete variable domain, with remaining parts taken from reference TRBV9 and TRBJ2-7, reads DSGVTQTPKHLITATGQRVTLRCSPRSGDLSVYWYQQSLDQGLQFLIQYYNGEERAKGNILERFSAQQFPDLHSELNLSSLELGDSALYFCASSVWASASIEQYFGPGTRLTVT.

This chain connects TRBV5-1 to TRBJ1-6; D is perhaps TRBD1 (5 bases). V was trimmed by 4 bases and J by 4 bases, leaving 9 bases between them. This CDR3 has 14 residues. Per germline, CDR1 SGHRS and CDR2 YFSETQ. The CDR3 sequence is CASSGGGYNSPLHF. CDR3 nucleotide sequence: TGCGCCAGCAGCGGCGGGGGGTATAATTCACCCCTCCACTTT.

This chain's CDR3 is CASSFGQQTYEQYF. The CDR3 DNA reads TGTGCCAGCAGCTTTGGACAGCAGACCTACGAGCAGTACTTC. This chain joins TRBV5-6 and TRBJ2-7; possibly TRBD1 for D (6 bases). V shed 2 bases and J shed 2 bases, with 11 bases lying between them. The germline V gene has CDR1 SGHDT and CDR2 YYEEEE. The CDR3 extends over 14 amino acids. The whole variable domain, filled in from reference TRBV5-6 and TRBJ2-7, reads DAGVTQSPTHLIKTRGQQVTLRCSPKSGHDTVSWYQQALGQGPQFIFQYYEEEERQRGNFPDRFSGHQFPNYSSELNVNALLLGDSALYLCASSFGQQTYEQYFGPGTRLTVT.

This chain joins TRBV7-9 and TRBJ2-2; tentative D call: TRBD1 (6 bases). The CDR3 consists of 16 residues. Trimming took off 3 bases at V and 1 base at J, with 12 bases between the two ends. Germline V lookup: CDR1 SEHNR, CDR2 FQNEAQ (reference sequence). CDR3 sequence (DNA): TGTGCCAGCAGCTTTCTGGGGGCTGGGAACACCGGGGAGCTGTTTTTT. Translation: CASSFLGAGNTGELFF.

This chain links TRBV6-5 with TRBJ1-6, with TRBD1 matching over 7 bases. There are 14 residues in the CDR3. J gave up 7 bases and V 5 bases, and 5 bases lay outside the gene matches. From germline, CDR1 is MNHEY and CDR2 SVGAGI. Written as DNA, the CDR3 is TGTGCCAGCAGTCTGACAGGGTACAATTCACCCCTCCACTTT. This encodes CASSLTGYNSPLHF.

This chain uses TRBV9 with TRBJ2-2; perhaps TRBD2 as D (7 bases). The germline V gene has CDR1 SGDLS and CDR2 YYNGEE. CDR3 length equals 16 residues. V shed 4 bases and J shed 6 bases, with 19 bases lying between them. Here the CDR3 reads CASSPWGGGAAGELFF. The CDR3 DNA reads as TGTGCCAGCAGCCCCTGGGGAGGGGGGGCCGCCGGGGAGCTGTTTTTT.

V gene TRBV5-8 combines with J gene TRBJ1-4; 10 bases map to TRBD1. This CDR3 is 15 amino acids long. Germline V lookup: CDR1 SGHTS, CDR2 YDEGEE. The V gene end was trimmed by 0 bases and the J gene end by 7 bases; junction bases not matched to a gene: 3. The CDR3 DNA follows: TGTGCCAGCAGCTTGGTTGGGACAGGGGCTGAAAAACTGTTTTTT. Protein: CASSLVGTGAEKLFF.